Listed below are T cell receptor beta chains from one sample, sequenced in a study of blood T cell repertoires in COVID-19. Only in-frame clones appear in the TCRdb table, and some are missing; sequencing was by immunoSEQ multiplex PCR. The sample lists 400,000 to 450,000 clones, around 90% occurring once. What was sequenced was peripheral blood. The receptors were sampled from a man aged 18-30 years with COVID-19, enrolled during active disease. The CDR3 runs from the conserved cysteine through the conserved F or W. The D gene is left open where the match is weak. Some rows have no size entry. The others give once, few or many, or a class for an expanded clone.

>TRBV29-1|TRBD1|-|TRBJ2-7
TGCAGCGCCCGGGACAGGGACTCCTACGAGCAGTACTTC
CSARDRDSYEQYF
>TRBV4-2|TRBD2|-|TRBJ2-2
TGTGCCAGCAGCCAAGCCCAACTAGCGGGGGGCGGGGCCACCGGGGAGCTGTTTTTT
CASSQAQLAGGGATGELFF
>TRBV6-5|TRBD1|-|TRBJ2-7
TGTGCCAGCAGTTACTCGGGACAGGGGAAGGGGTACGAGCAGTACTTC
CASSYSGQGKGYEQYF
>TRBV7-9|-|few|TRBJ1-1
TGTGCCAGCAGCTCGGTCCCGGGGGACACTGAAGCTTTCTTT
CASSSVPGDTEAFF
>TRBV9|-|-|TRBJ2-2
TGTGCCAGCAGCGTAGCCCCGCTGGACAGTTACACCGGGGAGCTGTTTTTT
CASSVAPLDSYTGELFF
>TRBV7-9|-|-|TRBJ2-3
TGTGCCAGCAGCTTAGGCGGTAGGGGGTCAGCAGATACGCAGTATTTT
CASSLGGRGSADTQYF
>TRBV3-1/TRBV3-2|-|once|TRBJ2-1
TGTGCCAGCAGCCAAGATCCATTGACTTATTCCTACAATGAGCAGTTCTTC
CASSQDPLTYSYNEQFF
>TRBV24-1|TRBD2|once|TRBJ2-2
TGTGCCACCAGTGACCGACTAGCGGGAAGGGCCGGGGAGCTGTTTTTT
CATSDRLAGRAGELFF
>TRBV2|TRBD1|-|TRBJ1-3
TGTGCCAGCAGTGAAGAGGGACAGTCGATTGGAAACACCATATATTTT
CASSEEGQSIGNTIYF
>TRBV10-1|-|-|TRBJ2-7
TGCGCCAGCAGTGGACAGAGCTCCTACGAGCAGTACTTC
CASSGQSSYEQYF
>TRBV3-1/TRBV3-2|-|few|TRBJ1-4
TGTGCCAGCAGCCAAGGAGGGGGTAATGAAAAACTGTTTTTT
CASSQGGGNEKLFF
>TRBV29-1|TRBD1|once|TRBJ1-4
TGCAGCGCCCAGACAGGGACTAATGAAAAACTGTTTTTT
CSAQTGTNEKLFF
>TRBV7-9|TRBD1|-|TRBJ2-2
TGTGCCAGCACCCCGGACAGGGGAAGGACCGGGGAGCTGTTTTTT
CASTPDRGRTGELFF
>TRBV5-4|TRBD2|-|TRBJ2-1
TGTGCCAGCAGCGGAGCGGGAGGGCCGGAAATAAGAAATGAGCAGTTCTTC
CASSGAGGPEIRNEQFF
>TRBV19|TRBD1|-|TRBJ1-1
TGTGCCAGTACCCATGACAGGGTGGATACTGAAGCTTTCTTT
CASTHDRVDTEAFF
>TRBV7-6|-|-|TRBJ1-5
TGTGCCAGCAGCCTTAGTGCGGGGGGGGGTCAGCCCCAGCATTTT
CASSLSAGGGQPQHF
>TRBV7-9|TRBD2|-|TRBJ2-3
TGTGCCAGCAGCTCTAGACTAGCTCTAGTGTTTGCAGATACGCAGTATTTT
CASSSRLALVFADTQYF
>TRBV2|-|-|TRBJ2-5
TGTGCCAGCAACGAGGCCCGACAAGAGACCCAGTACTTC
CASNEARQETQYF
>TRBV14|-|-|TRBJ1-5
TGTGCCAGCAGCCAAGATAGATATAGCAATCAGCCCCAGCATTTT
CASSQDRYSNQPQHF
>TRBV18|-|-|TRBJ2-2
TGTGCCAGCTCACCCTCCAGGAACACCGGGGAGCTGTTTTTT
CASSPSRNTGELFF
>TRBV5-1|TRBD2|once|TRBJ2-3
TGCGCCAGCAGGCCTAGCGGGAGGATGGGGGCAGATACGCAGTATTTT
CASRPSGRMGADTQYF
>TRBV6-5|-|-|TRBJ2-7
TGTGCCAGCAGTTACTCCGGGTTAGGCATCTCCTACGAGCAGTACTTC
CASSYSGLGISYEQYF